Listed here are 28 T cell receptor beta chains from one sample, sequenced in a study of CD8 T cells in ankylosing spondylitis. TCRdb recomputed calls from the 5' RACE reads with MiXCR, one row per CDR3 protein. The data hold roughly 100,000 distinct CDR3 sequences, with about 24% observed a single time. The sample comprised synovial fluid, either unsorted or a sorted T cell fraction (not recorded which). The receptor source for this set is a male donor with ankylosing spondylitis.

This clonotype was counted a few times. This chain connects TRBV6-1 to TRBJ1-2, with 8 positions matching TRBD1. Germline loops: CDR1 MNHNS, CDR2 SASEGT. CDR3 length: 13 residues. The junction had 5 bases not matched to a gene; V was cut back by 7 bases and J by 4 bases. This CDR3 is CASTSGGGYGYTF. The CDR3 coding sequence is TGTGCCAGCACCTCAGGGGGCGGCTATGGCTACACCTTC.

The rearrangement links TRBV5-1 to TRBJ2-7; D is perhaps TRBD1 (6 bases). The V end lost 0 bases, the J end lost 3 bases, and 13 bases lay between the germline ends. CDR3 size: 15 residues. Germline lookup yields CDR1 SGHRS and CDR2 YFSETQ. The CDR3 is CASSLEGQEVYEQYV. CDR3 coding DNA: TGCGCCAGCAGCTTGGAGGGACAAGAGGTCTACGAGCAGTACGTC.

The chain is built from TRBV6-1 and TRBJ2-1, with 8 bases that match TRBD2. The germline V gene has CDR1 MNHNS and CDR2 SASEGT. The CDR3 is 15 residues long. With V trimmed by 7 bases and J by 8 bases, 13 bases remained unmatched. CDR3 coding DNA: TGTGCCAGCATGAAACGGGAGGGCCTCATCGATGAGCAGTTCTTC. Translation gives CASMKREGLIDEQFF.

The chain has TRBV29-1 and TRBJ2-5; 9 positions agree with TRBD1. V lost 6 bases to trimming and J lost 4 bases; unmatched junction nucleotides: 6. CDR1 and CDR2 from the germline V gene are SQVTM and ANQGSEA. This CDR3 is built from 13 residues. The CDR3 sequence: CSVDRGLPETQYF. CDR3 nucleotide sequence: TGCAGCGTCGACAGGGGGTTGCCAGAGACCCAGTACTTC. Combining the CDR3 with reference TRBV29-1 and TRBJ2-5 gives the whole variable domain SAVISQKPSRDICQRGTSLTIQCQVDSQVTMMFWYRQQPGQSLTLIATANQGSEATYESGFVIDKFPISRPNLTFSTLTVSNMSPEDSSIYLCSVDRGLPETQYFGPGTRLLVL.

There are many counts of this clonotype. The chain carries TRBV20-1 and TRBJ2-1; D gene unclear. The germline V gene has CDR1 DFQATT and CDR2 SNEGSKA (reference sequence). This CDR3 is built from 11 residues. V was pared by 4 bases and J by 3 bases, with 4 bases between. The CDR3 protein is CSAINYNEQFF. CDR3 nucleotide sequence: TGCAGTGCTATCAACTACAATGAGCAGTTCTTC.

V is TRBV20-1 and J is TRBJ1-4; 8 positions agree with TRBD1. Germline V gene data show CDR1 as DFQATT and CDR2 as SNEGSKA (reference sequence). This CDR3 is built from 14 residues. The V gene end was trimmed by 5 bases and the J gene end by 5 bases; junction bases not matched to a gene: 7. CDR3 region: CSAAQGARNEKLFF. Here the CDR3 DNA reads TGCAGTGCTGCGCAGGGGGCAAGAAATGAAAAACTGTTTTTT.

The V and J genes are TRBV5-6 and TRBJ2-2, with unresolved D. Germline lookup yields CDR1 SGHDT and CDR2 YYEEEE. V lost 5 bases and J lost 6, with 11 bases in between. The CDR3 is made up of 13 amino acids. The CDR3 spells CASRWSRAGELFF. The CDR3 DNA reads as TGTGCCAGCAGATGGTCTAGGGCCGGGGAGCTGTTTTTT.

V usage is TRBV11-3 and J usage is TRBJ2-1; 8 bases are a match to TRBD1. J lost 10 bases, V lost 3 bases, and 8 bases had no gene match. The CDR3 contains 14 residues. The V gene's germline CDR1 is SGHNT and CDR2 YENEEA. CDR3 bases: TGTGCCAGCAGCTTCGTATCAGGGGGCCGAGAGCAGTTCTTC. Protein: CASSFVSGGREQFF.

This clonotype appeared many times. A single base separates this from a much larger clone, so it may be a read error. The rearrangement links TRBV20-1 to TRBJ2-3, with unresolved D. Germline V gives CDR1 DFQATT, CDR2 SNEGSKA (reference sequence). This CDR3 region has 11 residues. V shed 4 bases and J shed 2 bases, with 4 bases lying between them. The CDR3 DNA is TGCAGTGCTATCTTCACAGATACGCAGTATTTT. It is translated as CSAIFTDTQYF.

This clonotype occurred a few times. V gene TRBV7-2 combines with J gene TRBJ1-3; D uncertain. V shed 1 base and J shed 11 bases, with 12 bases lying between them. Germline V gives CDR1 SGHTA, CDR2 FQGNSA. The length of the CDR3 is 13 residues. CDR3 coding DNA: TGTGCCAGCAGCTTAGAAGCGAGGGCGGCCATATATTTT. It specifies CASSLEARAAIYF. Variable domain in full (rest from reference TRBV7-2 and TRBJ1-3): GAGVSQSPSNKVTEKGKDVELRCDPISGHTALYWYRQSLGQGLEFLIYFQGNSAPDKSGLPSDRFSAERTGGSVSTLTIQRTQQEDSAVYLCASSLEARAAIYFGEGSWLTVV.

The rearrangement uses TRBV19 and TRBJ1-3, with unresolved D. Trimming took 3 bases from V and 4 from J, leaving 13 bases between them. The CDR3 has 15 residues. Germline V gives CDR1 LNHDA, CDR2 SQIVND (reference sequence). CDR3 amino acids: CASSIPQRRGNTIYF. The CDR3 coding sequence is TGTGCCAGTAGTATCCCTCAGAGGCGCGGAAACACCATATATTTT.

This clonotype was found a few times. CDR3 nucleotide sequence: TGTGCCAGCAGCCCCGGGTTGGACAGGGGGGTGAGGCCCCAGCATTTT. Protein: CASSPGLDRGVRPQHF. The genes are TRBV7-8 and TRBJ1-5; 10 bases agree with TRBD1. The CDR3 is made up of 16 amino acids. J lost 9 bases, V lost 5 bases, and 13 bases had no gene match. The germline CDR1 and CDR2 sequences are SGHVS and FQNEAQ.

This clonotype was observed a handful of times. J is TRBJ2-1 and V is TRBV12-3 or TRBV12-4; D assignment may be TRBD1 or TRBD2 (6 bases each). CDR3 size: 13 residues. V lost 5 bases and J 9 bases, leaving 14 bases between the germline ends. The CDR3 is CASSPSGGGEQFF. The CDR3 DNA sequence: TGTGCCAGCAGTCCCTCCGGGGGCGGTGAGCAGTTCTTC.

This chain uses TRBV10-1 with TRBJ2-1; D tentatively reads TRBD1 or TRBD2 (5 bases each). V lost 2 bases and J lost 3, with 8 bases in between. The CDR3 is made up of 14 amino acids. CDR1 is WNHNN and CDR2 is SYGVQD in the germline V gene (reference sequence). The CDR3 sequence: CASSEEGSYNEQFF. The CDR3 nucleotides read TGCGCCAGCAGTGAGGAGGGGAGCTACAATGAGCAGTTCTTC.

There are many counts of this clonotype. The chain joins TRBV6-1 to TRBJ1-5; 7 nucleotides match TRBD1. CDR3 length: 15 residues. V trimming: 6 bases; J trimming: 3 bases; junction bases outside the gene matches: 8. The germline V gene encodes CDR1 MNHNS and CDR2 SASEGT. CDR3 coding DNA: TGTGCCAGCAGGACACAGGGGCTGGTCAATCAGCCCCAGCATTTT. Amino acid sequence: CASRTQGLVNQPQHF.

The gene calls are TRBV20-1 and TRBJ2-3, with D unclear. Germline-derived CDR1 and CDR2 are DFQATT and SNEGSKA (reference sequence). The CDR3 has 14 residues. The V end was cut by 4 bases, the J end by 0 bases, with 11 bases between. DNA of the CDR3: TGCAGTGCTAACCCTCCGGGCAGCACAGATACGCAGTATTTT. It codes for CSANPPGSTDTQYF.

The chain joins TRBV20-1 to TRBJ2-7; the match to TRBD1 covers 10 bases. The trim removed 4 bases at V and 7 bases at J, leaving 10 bases unmatched. The CDR3 runs to 14 residues. From germline, CDR1 is DFQATT and CDR2 SNEGSKA (reference sequence). This CDR3 reads CSATGQGDVGEQYF. Written as DNA, the CDR3 is TGCAGTGCTACTGGACAGGGGGACGTAGGGGAGCAGTACTTC.

This clonotype was seen at least ten times. The chain recombines TRBV7-8 with TRBJ2-3, with 7 positions matching TRBD2. The CDR3 extends over 16 amino acids. Germline V gene data show CDR1 as SGHVS and CDR2 as FQNEAQ. Trimming cost V 3 bases and J 3 bases; bases outside gene matches: 9. CDR3 bases: TGTGCCAGCAGCTTGGGGACTATGTTTATTACAGATACGCAGTATTTT. Protein sequence: CASSLGTMFITDTQYF.

In its sample, this clonotype was seen many times. The chain links TRBV7-9 to TRBJ2-1; 8 bases agree with TRBD1. The V gene's germline CDR1 is SEHNR and CDR2 FQNEAQ (reference sequence). This CDR3 has 15 residues. Trimming cost V 5 bases and J 5 bases; bases outside gene matches: 8. The CDR3 bases are TGTGCCAGCAGCCCCGGGACAGGTCGTAACAATGAGCAGTTCTTC. It specifies CASSPGTGRNNEQFF.

This clonotype came up a few times. The V call is TRBV6-5, the J call TRBJ2-1, with 10 bases fitting TRBD2. Germline V lookup: CDR1 MNHEY, CDR2 SVGAGI. The CDR3 is 18 residues long. V was clipped by 0 bases and J by 5 bases; unmatched bases: 10. The CDR3 spells CASSYSGLAVISDNEQFF. The CDR3 DNA reads TGTGCCAGCAGTTACTCAGGACTAGCGGTGATCTCTGACAATGAGCAGTTCTTC.

The chain employs TRBV5-1 and TRBJ1-5, with D possibly being TRBD1 (6 bases). The CDR3 has 14 residues. V lost 4 bases and J lost 2, with 10 bases in between. Per the germline V gene, CDR1 is SGHRS and CDR2 is YFSETQ. The CDR3 protein is CASSTGGGNQPQHF. The CDR3 DNA sequence: TGCGCCAGCAGCACCGGGGGCGGCAATCAGCCCCAGCATTTT.

This chain links TRBV20-1 with TRBJ1-5, with 7 bases aligning to TRBD1. There are 14 residues in the CDR3. Germline CDR1 reads DFQATT; CDR2 reads SNEGSKA (reference sequence). The junction had 4 bases not matched to a gene; V was cut back by 0 bases and J by 5 bases. The CDR3 bases are TGCAGTGCTAGAGATCGACAGGGCTATCAGCCCCAGCATTTT. Protein product: CSARDRQGYQPQHF.

This chain links TRBV10-1 with TRBJ2-5; the D gene is possibly TRBD1 (6 bases). Trimming took 6 bases from V and 7 from J, leaving 18 bases between them. This CDR3 spans 14 amino acids. The germline gives CDR1 WNHNN, CDR2 SYGVQD (reference sequence). Written as DNA, the CDR3 is TGCGCCAGCAGCGGATCTAGGGGGACCGGGACCCAGTACTTC. It translates to CASSGSRGTGTQYF.

The chain combines TRBV12-3 or TRBV12-4 with TRBJ1-2; perhaps TRBD1 as D (5 bases). V was pared by 3 bases and J by 1 base, with 18 bases between. There are 17 residues in the CDR3. The CDR3 DNA reads as TGTGCCAGCAGTTTGGGACCGAGAATCGACCTTAACTATGGCTACACCTTC. Translated: CASSLGPRIDLNYGYTF.

This clonotype was seen only once. The CDR3 DNA reads TGCGCCAGCAGCCCGCACGCCCTAGCGGGAGGGATCAACAATGAGCAGTTCTTC. Translation gives CASSPHALAGGINNEQFF. V usage is TRBV4-1 and J usage is TRBJ2-1, with TRBD2 matching over 12 bases. V was pared by 4 bases and J by 5 bases, with 12 bases of the junction left unmatched. The CDR3 is 18 residues long. Per germline, CDR1 MGHRA and CDR2 YSYEKL.

Only a few counts were recorded for this clonotype. The rearrangement uses TRBV20-1 and TRBJ2-7, with D maybe TRBD2 (5 bases). The CDR3 has 13 amino acids. V was clipped by 5 bases and J by 2 bases, with 13 bases between them. Germline CDR1 reads DFQATT; CDR2 reads SNEGSKA (reference sequence). CDR3 in amino acids: CSASRAIPYEQYF. The CDR3 nucleotides are TGCAGTGCTTCGAGGGCTATTCCCTACGAGCAGTACTTC.

In this sample, this clonotype turned up many times. V is TRBV15 and J is TRBJ2-5; the D gene is possibly TRBD1 (5 bases). Germline lookup yields CDR1 LNHNV and CDR2 YYDKDF (reference sequence). This CDR3 has 11 residues. V was pared by 5 bases and J by 14 bases, with 15 bases between. CDR3 in amino acids: CATSPGDSLYF. The DNA of the CDR3 is TGTGCCACCAGCCCAGGAGACAGCCTTTACTTC.

Only a few counts were recorded for this clonotype. The gene calls are TRBV7-2 and TRBJ1-5, with a tentative D call TRBD1 (6 bases). The CDR3 extends over 14 amino acids. V lost 1 base and J lost 7, with 11 bases in between. The V gene's germline CDR1 is SGHTA and CDR2 FQGNSA. CDR3 residues: CASSLGGLRQPQHF. The CDR3, as DNA: TGTGCCAGCAGCTTAGGGGGGCTTAGGCAGCCCCAGCATTTT. The variable domain in full, with the rest retrieved from reference TRBV7-2 and TRBJ1-5, is GAGVSQSPSNKVTEKGKDVELRCDPISGHTALYWYRQSLGQGLEFLIYFQGNSAPDKSGLPSDRFSAERTGGSVSTLTIQRTQQEDSAVYLCASSLGGLRQPQHFGDGTRLSIL.